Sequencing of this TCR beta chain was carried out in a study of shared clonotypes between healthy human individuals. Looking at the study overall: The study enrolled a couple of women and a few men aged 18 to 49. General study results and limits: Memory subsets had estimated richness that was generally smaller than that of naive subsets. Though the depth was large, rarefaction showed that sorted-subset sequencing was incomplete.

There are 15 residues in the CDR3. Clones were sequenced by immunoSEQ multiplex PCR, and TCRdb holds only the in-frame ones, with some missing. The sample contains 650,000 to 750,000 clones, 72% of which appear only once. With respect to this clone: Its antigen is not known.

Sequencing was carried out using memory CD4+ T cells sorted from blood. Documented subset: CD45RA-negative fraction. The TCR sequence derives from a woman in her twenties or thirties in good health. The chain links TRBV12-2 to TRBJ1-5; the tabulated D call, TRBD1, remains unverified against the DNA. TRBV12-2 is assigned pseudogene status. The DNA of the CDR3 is TGTGCAAGTCGCGCGACGGGACAGGGGATCCAGCCCCAGCATTTT. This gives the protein CASRATGQGIQPQHF.